These 9 T cell receptor beta chains were sequenced from one sample in a study of human T cells and chemical hapten exposure. TCRdb re-analysed the RACE reads in MiXCR, keeping a single row per CDR3 protein. Altogether tens of thousands of distinct CDR3 sequences are present, around 13% being singletons, with the ten largest covering roughly 5.7%. Time point given: patch test 3, about 24 weeks after DPC sensitization. Sample treatment: therapeutic diphenylcyclopropenone sensitization with weekly scalp DPC. The source was whole blood, collected in connection with sensitization to the hapten diphenylcyclopropenone (DPC). These receptors all stem from a woman aged 45-59 years with alopecia areata. Some clones in this sample may be carry-over from other donors' samples.

The genes are TRBV4-2 and TRBJ1-2, with 10 nucleotides matching TRBD1. V trimming: 3 bases; J trimming: 7 bases; junction bases outside the gene matches: 8. This CDR3 comprises 15 residues. Germline V gene lookup returns CDR1 LGHNA and CDR2 YNFKEQ. CDR3 DNA: TGTGCCAGCAGCCAGAGCCAGACAGGGGGCATTGGCTACACCTTC. This sequence encodes CASSQSQTGGIGYTF.

The sample holds a few counts of this clonotype. V and J are TRBV30 and TRBJ2-1; possibly TRBD1 for D (5 bases). Trimming cost V 5 bases and J 8 bases, with 16 bases left between them. The CDR3 is 13 residues long. Germline V lookup: CDR1 GTSNPN, CDR2 SVGIG (reference sequence). CDR3: CAWCRTLGDEQFF. Here the CDR3 DNA reads TGTGCCTGGTGCAGGACACTTGGTGATGAGCAGTTCTTC.

The chain employs TRBV18 and TRBJ2-7; 8 bases fit TRBD2. CDR1 and CDR2 (germline): KGHSH, LQKENI. This CDR3 region has 13 residues. J lost 3 bases, V lost 5 bases, and 3 bases had no gene match. DNA of the CDR3: TGTGCCAGCTCAACGAGCGGGAGCTACGAGCAGTACTTC. It specifies CASSTSGSYEQYF.

The CDR3 nucleotides read TGTGCCAGCGGCCGGGCAGGGGGGCCCTACGAGCAGTACTTC. As protein: CASGRAGGPYEQYF. The chain couples TRBV5-4 to TRBJ2-7; possibly TRBD1 for D (7 bases). CDR3 length: 14 amino acids. The germline gives CDR1 SGHNT, CDR2 YYREEE (reference sequence). V was shortened by 7 bases and J by 2 bases, with 16 bases between the two germline ends.

This chain uses TRBV3-1 with TRBJ2-7; TRBD2 aligns across 7 bases. Germline loops: CDR1 LGHDT, CDR2 YNNKEL (reference sequence). This CDR3 contains 15 residues. J gave up 6 bases and V 3 bases, and 11 bases lay outside the gene matches. In DNA, the CDR3 is TGTGCCAGCAGCCACCTCTGGAGCGGGACCGCCGAGCAGTACTTC. Encoded protein: CASSHLWSGTAEQYF.

In its sample, this clonotype was seen a few times. The genes are TRBV2 and TRBJ2-1, with D possibly being TRBD1 or TRBD2 (5 bases each). The CDR3 runs to 16 residues. Trimming left V 1 base short and J 7 bases short, with 17 bases between. CDR1 SNHLY and CDR2 FYNNEI come from the germline V gene. Written as DNA, the CDR3 is TGTGCCAGCAGTGAAGAGGGGACGTCCTGGGGAAATGAGCAGTTCTTC. Amino acid sequence: CASSEEGTSWGNEQFF.

In its sample, this clonotype was seen a few times. This sequence joins TRBV11-2 and TRBJ2-6; no clear D gene. The V gene's germline CDR1 is SGHAT and CDR2 FQNNGV. V was pared by 3 bases and J by 0 bases, with 9 bases between. CDR3 length: 16 amino acids. CDR3 in amino acids: CASSFTDGSGANVLTF. The CDR3 DNA reads TGTGCCAGCAGCTTTACAGACGGCTCTGGGGCCAACGTCCTGACTTTC.

This clonotype was observed a single time. Germline and junction disagree at one end, which may indicate a read error. The gene calls are TRBV15 and TRBJ2-1; TRBD2 matches at 11 bases. The CDR3 covers 11 residues. Germline lookup yields CDR1 LNHNV and CDR2 YYDKDF (reference sequence). The CDR3 sequence: CATSRGLAAGF. The CDR3 DNA reads TGTGCCACCAGCAGGGGACTAGCGGCCGGGTTT. Filled out from reference TRBV15 and TRBJ2-1, the complete variable domain reads DAMVIQNPRYQVTQFGKPVTLSCSQTLNHNVMYWYQQKSSQAPKLLFHYYDKDFNNEADTPDNFQSRRPNTSFCFLDIRSPGLGDTAMYLCATSRGLAAGFGPGTRLTVL.

This clonotype was observed many times. The chain employs TRBV20-1 and TRBJ1-4; no clear D. Germline V CDR1 and CDR2: DFQATT, SNEGSKA (reference sequence). The length of the CDR3 is 12 residues. The CDR3 loop is CVGLDLNEKLFF. CDR3 nucleotides: TGCGTTGGACTTGACTTAAATGAAAAACTGTTTTTT.